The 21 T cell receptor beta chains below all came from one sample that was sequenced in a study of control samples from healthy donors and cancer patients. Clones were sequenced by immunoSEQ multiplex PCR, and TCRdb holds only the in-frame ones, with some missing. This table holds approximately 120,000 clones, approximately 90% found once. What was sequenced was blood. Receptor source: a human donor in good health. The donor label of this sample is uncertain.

Here the CDR3 reads CASSPGGLSGNTIYF. The CDR3, as DNA: TGTGCCAGCTCACCAGGGGGCCTCTCTGGAAACACCATATATTTT. J is TRBJ1-3 and V is TRBV18; D is possibly TRBD1 (6 bases). Trimming cost V 2 bases and J 0 bases, with 8 bases left between them. This CDR3 comprises 15 residues. The V gene's germline CDR1 is KGHSH and CDR2 LQKENI.

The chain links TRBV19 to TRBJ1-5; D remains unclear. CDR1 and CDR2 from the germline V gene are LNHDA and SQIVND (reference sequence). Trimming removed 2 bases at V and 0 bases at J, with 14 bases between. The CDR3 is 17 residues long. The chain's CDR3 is CASSISSAETSNQPQHF. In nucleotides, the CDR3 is TGTGCCAGTAGTATATCTTCAGCAGAAACTAGCAATCAGCCCCAGCATTTT.

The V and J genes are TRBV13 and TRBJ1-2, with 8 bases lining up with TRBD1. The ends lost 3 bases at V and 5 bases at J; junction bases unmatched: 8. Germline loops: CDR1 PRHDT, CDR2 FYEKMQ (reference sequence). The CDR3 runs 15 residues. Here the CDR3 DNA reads TGTGCCAGCAGCTTTGGTACAGGGGGTCGGTATGGCTACACCTTC. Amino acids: CASSFGTGGRYGYTF.

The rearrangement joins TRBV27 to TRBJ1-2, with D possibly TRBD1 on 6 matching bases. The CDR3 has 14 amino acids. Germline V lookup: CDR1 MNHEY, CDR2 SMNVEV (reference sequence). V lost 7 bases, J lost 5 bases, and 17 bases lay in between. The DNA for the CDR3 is TGTGCCAGCACTCCTTCGGGGGGCCCTTATGGCTACACCTTC. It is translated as CASTPSGGPYGYTF.

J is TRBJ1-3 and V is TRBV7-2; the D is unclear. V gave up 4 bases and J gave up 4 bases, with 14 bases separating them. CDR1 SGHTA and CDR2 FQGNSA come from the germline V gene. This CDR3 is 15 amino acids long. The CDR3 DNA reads TGTGCCAGCAGCTACTTAGAAGCAAGCGGAAACACCATATATTTT. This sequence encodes CASSYLEASGNTIYF.

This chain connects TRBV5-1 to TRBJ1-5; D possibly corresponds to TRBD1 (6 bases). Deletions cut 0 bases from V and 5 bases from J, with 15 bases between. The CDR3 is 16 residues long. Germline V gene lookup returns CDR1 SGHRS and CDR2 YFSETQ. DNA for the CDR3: TGCGCCAGCAGCTTGGGGGGCGGGGCAGGGGATCAGCCCCAGCATTTT. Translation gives CASSLGGGAGDQPQHF.

DNA for the CDR3: TGTGCCAGCAGTTTGTACCGGGGACAGGCTAGCTCCTACGAGCAGTACTTC. Protein: CASSLYRGQASSYEQYF. The chain uses TRBV28 and TRBJ2-7, with 8 nucleotides matching TRBD1. The CDR3 runs to 17 residues. V dropped 3 bases and J dropped 0; count of bases not matched to a gene: 10. Germline V gene data show CDR1 as MDHEN and CDR2 as SYDVKM.

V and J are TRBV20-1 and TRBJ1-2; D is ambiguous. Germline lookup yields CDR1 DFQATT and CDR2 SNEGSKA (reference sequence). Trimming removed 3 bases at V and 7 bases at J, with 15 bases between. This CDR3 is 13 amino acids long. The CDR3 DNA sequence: TGCAGTGCTAGTAGGAGGGCCTTGGCTGGCTACACCTTC. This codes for CSASRRALAGYTF.

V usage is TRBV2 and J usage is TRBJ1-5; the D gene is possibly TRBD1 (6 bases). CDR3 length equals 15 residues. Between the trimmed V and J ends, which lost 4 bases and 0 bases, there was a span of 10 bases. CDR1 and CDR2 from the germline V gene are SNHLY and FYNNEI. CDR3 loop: CASSAGHDSNQPQHF. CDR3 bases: TGTGCCAGCAGTGCGGGACACGATAGCAATCAGCCCCAGCATTTT.

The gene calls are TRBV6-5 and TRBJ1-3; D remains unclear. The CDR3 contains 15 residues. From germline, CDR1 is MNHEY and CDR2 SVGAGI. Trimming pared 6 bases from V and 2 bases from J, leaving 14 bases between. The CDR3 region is CASSSSSGPGNTIYF. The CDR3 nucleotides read TGTGCCAGCAGCTCCAGCAGCGGACCTGGAAACACCATATATTTT.

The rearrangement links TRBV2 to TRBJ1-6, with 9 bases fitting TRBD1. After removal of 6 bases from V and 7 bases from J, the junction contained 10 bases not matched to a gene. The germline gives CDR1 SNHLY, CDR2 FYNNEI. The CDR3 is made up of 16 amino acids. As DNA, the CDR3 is TGTGCCAGCAGGGCTCAGACGACAGGGGGGAATTCACCCCTCCACTTT. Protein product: CASRAQTTGGNSPLHF.

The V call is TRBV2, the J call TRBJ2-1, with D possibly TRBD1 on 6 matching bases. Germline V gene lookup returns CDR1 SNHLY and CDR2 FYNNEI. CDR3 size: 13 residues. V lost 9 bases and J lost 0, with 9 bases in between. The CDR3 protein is CASSQGSYNEQFF. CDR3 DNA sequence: TGTGCCAGTTCACAGGGCTCCTACAATGAGCAGTTCTTC.

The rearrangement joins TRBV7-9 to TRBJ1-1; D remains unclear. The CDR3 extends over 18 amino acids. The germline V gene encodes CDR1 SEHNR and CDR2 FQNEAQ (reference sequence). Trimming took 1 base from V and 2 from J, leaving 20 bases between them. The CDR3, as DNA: TGTGCCAGCAGCTTAGGTGACCCCCGCGGACCCTTTAACACTGAAGCTTTCTTT. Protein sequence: CASSLGDPRGPFNTEAFF.

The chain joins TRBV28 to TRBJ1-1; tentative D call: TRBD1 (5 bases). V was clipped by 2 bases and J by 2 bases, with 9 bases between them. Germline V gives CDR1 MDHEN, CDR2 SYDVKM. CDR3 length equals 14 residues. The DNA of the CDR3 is TGTGCCAGCAGTTTACCGACAGTTAACACTGAAGCTTTCTTT. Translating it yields CASSLPTVNTEAFF.

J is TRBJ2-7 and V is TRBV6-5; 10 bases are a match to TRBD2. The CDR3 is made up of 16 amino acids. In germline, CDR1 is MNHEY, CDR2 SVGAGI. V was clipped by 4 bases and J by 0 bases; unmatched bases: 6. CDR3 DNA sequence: TGTGCCAGCAGTTCCAATAGCGGGGGGAGCTCCTACGAGCAGTACTTC. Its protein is CASSSNSGGSSYEQYF.

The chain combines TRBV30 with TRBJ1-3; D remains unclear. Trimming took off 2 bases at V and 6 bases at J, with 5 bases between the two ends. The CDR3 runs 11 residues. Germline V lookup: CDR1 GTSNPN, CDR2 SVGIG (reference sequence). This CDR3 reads CAWSFQNTIYF. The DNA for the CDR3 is TGTGCCTGGAGTTTCCAAAACACCATATATTTT.

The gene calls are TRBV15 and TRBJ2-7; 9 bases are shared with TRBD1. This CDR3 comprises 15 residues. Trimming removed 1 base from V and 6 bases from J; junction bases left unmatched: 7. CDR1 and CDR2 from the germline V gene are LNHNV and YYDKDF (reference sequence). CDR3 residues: CATSRAGQGTSEQYF. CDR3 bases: TGTGCCACCAGCAGAGCAGGACAGGGGACCAGCGAGCAGTACTTC. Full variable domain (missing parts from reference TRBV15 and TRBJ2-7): DAMVIQNPRYQVTQFGKPVTLSCSQTLNHNVMYWYQQKSSQAPKLLFHYYDKDFNNEADTPDNFQSRRPNTSFCFLDIRSPGLGDTAMYLCATSRAGQGTSEQYFGPGTRLTVT.

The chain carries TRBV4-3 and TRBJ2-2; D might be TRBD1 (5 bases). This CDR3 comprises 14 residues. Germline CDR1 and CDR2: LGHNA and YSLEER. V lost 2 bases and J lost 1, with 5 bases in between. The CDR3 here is CASSQRGNTGELFF. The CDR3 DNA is TGCGCCAGCAGCCAAAGGGGGAACACCGGGGAGCTGTTTTTT.

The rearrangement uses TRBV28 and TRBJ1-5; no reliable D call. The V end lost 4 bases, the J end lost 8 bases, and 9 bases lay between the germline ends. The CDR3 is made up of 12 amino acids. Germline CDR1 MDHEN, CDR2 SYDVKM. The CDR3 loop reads CASSSPLEPQHF. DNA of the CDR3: TGTGCCAGCAGTTCCCCACTTGAGCCCCAGCATTTT.

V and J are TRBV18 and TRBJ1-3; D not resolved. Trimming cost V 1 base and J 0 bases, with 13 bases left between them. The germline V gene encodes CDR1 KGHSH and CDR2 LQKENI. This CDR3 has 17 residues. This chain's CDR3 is CASSPQSYSSSGNTIYF. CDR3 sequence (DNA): TGTGCCAGCTCACCACAGAGCTACTCTAGCTCTGGAAACACCATATATTTT.

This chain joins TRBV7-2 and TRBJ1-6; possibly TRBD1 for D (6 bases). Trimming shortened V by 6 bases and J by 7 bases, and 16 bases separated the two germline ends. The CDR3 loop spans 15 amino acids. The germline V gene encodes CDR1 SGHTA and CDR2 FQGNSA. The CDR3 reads CASSFRDIRNSPLHF. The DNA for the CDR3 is TGTGCCAGCAGTTTCCGGGACATCAGGAATTCACCCCTCCACTTT. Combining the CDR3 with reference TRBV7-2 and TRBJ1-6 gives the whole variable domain GAGVSQSPSNKVTEKGKDVELRCDPISGHTALYWYRQSLGQGLEFLIYFQGNSAPDKSGLPSDRFSAERTGGSVSTLTIQRTQQEDSAVYLCASSFRDIRNSPLHFGNGTRLTVT.